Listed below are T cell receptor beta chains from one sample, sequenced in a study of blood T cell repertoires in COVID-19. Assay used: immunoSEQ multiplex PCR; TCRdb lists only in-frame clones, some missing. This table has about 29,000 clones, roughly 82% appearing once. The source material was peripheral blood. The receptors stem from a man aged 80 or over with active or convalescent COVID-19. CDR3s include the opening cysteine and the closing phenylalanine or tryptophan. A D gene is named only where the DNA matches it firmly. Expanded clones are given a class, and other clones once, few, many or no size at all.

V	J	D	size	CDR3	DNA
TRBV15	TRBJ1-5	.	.	CATSRDSSNQPQHF	TGTGCCACCAGCAGAGACAGTAGCAATCAGCCCCAGCATTTT
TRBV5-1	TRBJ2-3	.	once	CASSSPGTSTDTQYF	TGCGCCAGCAGCTCTCCGGGGACTAGCACAGATACGCAGTATTTT
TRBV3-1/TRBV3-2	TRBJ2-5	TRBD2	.	CASSQGGGRIHETQYF	TGTGCCAGCAGCCAAGGAGGCGGGAGAATCCACGAGACCCAGTACTTC
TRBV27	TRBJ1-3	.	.	CASGETGAGNTIYF	TGTGCCAGCGGAGAGACGGGAGCCGGAAACACCATATATTTT
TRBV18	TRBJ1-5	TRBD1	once	CASSPTGRGQPQHF	TGTGCCAGCTCACCGACAGGGCGGGGTCAGCCCCAGCATTTT
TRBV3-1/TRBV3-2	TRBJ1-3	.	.	CASSQDTGGDTIYF	TGTGCCAGCAGCCAAGATACCGGCGGGGACACCATATATTTT
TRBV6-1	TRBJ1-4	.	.	CASSEASVNEKLFF	TGTGCCAGCAGTGAAGCCAGCGTTAATGAAAAACTGTTTTTT
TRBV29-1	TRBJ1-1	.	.	CSVKTGNTEAFF	TGCAGCGTTAAGACGGGGAACACTGAAGCTTTCTTT
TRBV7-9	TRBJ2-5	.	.	CASSLGLAGETQYF	TGTGCCAGCAGCTTAGGGCTAGCCGGAGAGACCCAGTACTTC
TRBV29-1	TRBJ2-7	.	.	CSVAPGAYEQYF	TGCAGCGTTGCCCCGGGGGCCTACGAGCAGTACTTC
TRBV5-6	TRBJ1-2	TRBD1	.	CASRLPGQGSMGYTF	TGTGCCAGCAGGCTGCCGGGACAGGGTTCGATGGGCTACACCTTC
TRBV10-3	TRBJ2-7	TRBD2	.	CAIEASGRSEQYF	TGTGCCATCGAGGCTAGCGGGAGAAGTGAGCAGTACTTC
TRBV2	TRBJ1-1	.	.	CASGIALGNTEAFF	TGTGCCAGCGGTATCGCTCTAGGGAACACTGAAGCTTTCTTT
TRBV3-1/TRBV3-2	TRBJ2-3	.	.	CASSQFSVGVNGGGTTDTQYF	TGTGCCAGCAGCCAATTTTCTGTGGGGGTAAACGGGGGAGGTACTACAGATACGCAGTATTTT
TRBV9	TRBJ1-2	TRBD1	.	CASSGRDRGGYGYTF	TGTGCCAGCAGCGGAAGGGACAGGGGTGGCTATGGCTACACCTTC
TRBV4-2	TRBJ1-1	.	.	CASSQGAEGANTEAFF	TGTGCCAGCAGCCAGGGTGCCGAAGGGGCGAACACTGAAGCTTTCTTT
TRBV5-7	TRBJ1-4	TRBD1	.	CASSSPRGRWTNEKLFF	TGTGCCAGCAGCTCCCCCAGGGGGCGGTGGACTAATGAAAAACTGTTTTTT
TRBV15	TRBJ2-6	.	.	CATSNETPFSGANVLTF	TGTGCCACCAGCAACGAGACTCCCTTCAGTGGGGCCAACGTCCTGACTTTC
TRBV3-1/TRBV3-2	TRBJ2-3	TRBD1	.	CASSQTGGSYTQYF	TGTGCCAGCAGCCAGACAGGGGGCTCATATACGCAGTATTTT
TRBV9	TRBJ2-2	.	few	CASSPRTLGELFF	TGTGCCAGCAGCCCCCGGACACTCGGGGAGCTGTTTTTT
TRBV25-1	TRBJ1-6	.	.	CAIPRIKGLVSPLHF	TGTGCCATCCCTCGGATAAAGGGGCTCGTCTCACCCCTCCACTTT
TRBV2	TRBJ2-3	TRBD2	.	CASTSGRAMQYF	TGTGCCAGCACAAGCGGGAGGGCTATGCAGTATTTT
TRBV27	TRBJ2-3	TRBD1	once	CASRRQGKTDTQYF	TGTGCCAGCAGAAGACAGGGGAAGACAGATACGCAGTATTTT
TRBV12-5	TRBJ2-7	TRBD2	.	CASGSGGAYEQYF	TGTGCTAGTGGTAGCGGGGGGGCCTACGAGCAGTACTTC
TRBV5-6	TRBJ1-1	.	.	CASSPDSQGALNTEAFF	TGTGCCAGCAGCCCCGACAGTCAAGGGGCCTTGAACACTGAAGCTTTCTTT
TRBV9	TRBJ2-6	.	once	CASSVGWPDVLTF	TGTGCCAGCAGCGTCGGGTGGCCCGACGTCCTGACTTTC
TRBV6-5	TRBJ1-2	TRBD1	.	CASSYGTGVVGGTF	TGTGCCAGCAGTTACGGGACAGGGGTGGTCGGAGGCACCTTC
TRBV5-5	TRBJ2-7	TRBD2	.	CASSLTSEPREQYF	TGTGCCAGCAGCCTAACTAGCGAGCCTAGGGAGCAGTACTTC
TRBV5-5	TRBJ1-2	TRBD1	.	CASSFRDRGTYGYTF	TGTGCCAGCAGCTTCCGGGACAGGGGAACGTATGGCTACACCTTC
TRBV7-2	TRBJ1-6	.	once	CASSLFSDSPLHF	TGTGCCAGCAGCTTATTCTCGGATTCACCCCTCCACTTT
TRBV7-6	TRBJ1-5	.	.	CASSSEAFGPQHF	TGTGCCAGTAGCTCGGAGGCGTTTGGGCCCCAGCATTTT
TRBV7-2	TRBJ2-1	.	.	CASSLGGQSTIYEQFF	TGTGCCAGCAGCTTAGGCGGACAGAGTACAATTTATGAGCAGTTCTTC
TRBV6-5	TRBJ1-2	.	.	CASSYSRVNYGYTF	TGTGCCAGCAGTTACTCACGAGTTAACTATGGCTACACCTTC
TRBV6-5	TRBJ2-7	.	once	CASSLGLMGEQYF	TGTGCCAGCAGTTTGGGGCTTATGGGGGAGCAGTACTTC
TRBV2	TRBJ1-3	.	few	CASSARRTGLSGNTIYF	TGTGCCAGCAGTGCCCGTCGTACAGGGCTCTCTGGAAACACCATATATTTT
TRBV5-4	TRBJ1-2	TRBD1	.	CASSYTGTGGGYTF	TGTGCCAGCAGCTACACCGGGACAGGGGGTGGCTACACCTTC
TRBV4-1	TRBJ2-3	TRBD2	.	CASSTTSREYTDTQYF	TGCGCCAGCAGCACGACTAGCAGGGAGTACACAGATACGCAGTATTTT
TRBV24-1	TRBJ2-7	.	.	CATPAGKSTYEQYF	TGTGCCACCCCTGCCGGGAAATCAACCTACGAGCAGTACTTC
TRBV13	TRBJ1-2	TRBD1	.	CASSGDSSNYGYTF	TGTGCCAGCAGCGGGGACAGCTCTAACTATGGCTACACCTTC